Shown below are 10 T cell receptor beta chains from a single sample sequenced in a study of CD8+ T cells in alopecia areata. The sample's treatment: oral pan-JAK inhibitor, 5-10 mg twice daily. RNA extraction was followed by reverse transcription into cDNA, which acted as the sequencing template. Profiling relied on immunoSEQ multiplex PCR, and the TCRdb table lists in-frame clones only, not all of them. The repertoire holds around 120,000 clones, with about 50% as singletons. The sequenced sample was CD4+ T cells sorted from blood, obtained at week 4, from a patient treated with tofacitinib. These receptor sequences come from a human donor with alopecia areata.

On this clone itself: The sample carries other DNA sequences with the same CDR3. This chain uses TRBV29-1 with TRBJ1-1; D is ambiguous. CDR1 is SQVTM and CDR2 is ANQGSEA in the germline V gene. Trimming shortened V by 3 bases and J by 2 bases, and 13 bases separated the two germline ends. The CDR3 spans 14 residues. This CDR3 reads CSVDFRQANTEAFF. DNA for the CDR3: TGCAGCGTTGATTTTCGGCAGGCAAACACTGAAGCTTTCTTT.

The rearrangement joins TRBV30 to TRBJ1-1; 8 bases are a match to TRBD1. Germline loops: CDR1 GTSNPN, CDR2 SVGIG (reference sequence). The V gene end was trimmed by 4 bases and the J gene end by 0 bases; junction bases not matched to a gene: 4. This CDR3 comprises 14 residues. The CDR3 spells CAWTSDRVNTEAFF. For the CDR3, the DNA is TGTGCCTGGACCTCGGACAGGGTGAACACTGAAGCTTTCTTT.

This clone was seen only a few times. V gene TRBV2 combines with J gene TRBJ2-4; D gene ambiguous. CDR3 size: 13 residues. Trimming took 7 bases from V and 0 from J, leaving 7 bases between them. Per the germline V gene, CDR1 is SNHLY and CDR2 is FYNNEI. Written as DNA, the CDR3 is TGTGCCAGCAATTGGTTAGCCAAAAACATTCAGTACTTC. This translates into CASNWLAKNIQYF. The complete variable domain, with remaining parts taken from reference TRBV2 and TRBJ2-4, reads EPEVTQTPSHQVTQMGQEVILRCVPISNHLYFYWYRQILGQKVEFLVSFYNNEISEKSEIFDDQFSVERPDGSNFTLKIRSTKLEDSAMYFCASNWLAKNIQYFGAGTRLSVL.

The chain links TRBV7-9 to TRBJ2-3; possibly TRBD2 for D (5 bases). Germline CDR1 and CDR2: SEHNR and FQNEAQ (reference sequence). Trimming cost V 5 bases and J 2 bases, with 11 bases left between them. The CDR3 is 14 residues long. In DNA, the CDR3 is TGTGCCAGCAGCCCCGGGGTAGACACAGATACGCAGTATTTT. Its translation: CASSPGVDTDTQYF.

The chain uses TRBV5-1 and TRBJ1-4; D is possibly TRBD1 (5 bases). Looked up from germline, CDR1 is SGHRS and CDR2 is YFSETQ. The CDR3 is made up of 15 amino acids. V lost 5 bases and J 1 base, leaving 12 bases between the germline ends. The CDR3 bases are TGCGCCAGCAGTATCCAGGGAGGAACTAATGAAAAACTGTTTTTT. As protein: CASSIQGGTNEKLFF.

This clone was recorded a few times. The chain links TRBV7-9 to TRBJ1-2; a weak D match, TRBD1 (5 bases). The CDR3 is 12 amino acids. CDR1 and CDR2 from the germline V gene are SEHNR and FQNEAQ (reference sequence). V was trimmed by 5 bases and J by 8 bases, leaving 12 bases between them. The CDR3 region has the DNA TGTGCCAGCAGCCTCATGAGGGGCGGCTACACCTTC. Its translation is CASSLMRGGYTF.

The chain employs TRBV5-1 and TRBJ2-3, with 7 bases identical to TRBD1. Trimming cost V 0 bases and J 5 bases; bases outside gene matches: 6. CDR3 length: 15 amino acids. Germline V lookup: CDR1 SGHRS, CDR2 YFSETQ. The CDR3 reads CASSLEGGYRDTQYF. The CDR3 DNA follows: TGCGCCAGCAGCTTGGAAGGGGGCTATAGAGATACGCAGTATTTT.

V is TRBV2 and J is TRBJ1-2, with D tentatively TRBD1 (6 bases). The CDR3 length is 14 residues. V was clipped by 6 bases and J by 8 bases, with 19 bases between them. From germline, CDR1 is SNHLY and CDR2 FYNNEI. The CDR3 loop is CASSVSNRVDGYTF. The CDR3 bases are TGTGCCAGCAGCGTTTCGAACAGGGTGGACGGCTACACCTTC.

The V gene is TRBV11-1, the J gene TRBJ2-7; 7 bases map to TRBD1. V trimming: 3 bases; J trimming: 5 bases; junction bases outside the gene matches: 10. The CDR3 has 15 amino acids. The germline CDR1 and CDR2 sequences are SGHAT and FQDESV (reference sequence). The CDR3 DNA sequence: TGTGCCAGCAGCTTCTCCTCGACAGGGAGAGACGAGCAGTACTTC. Amino acids: CASSFSSTGRDEQYF. Together with reference TRBV11-1 and TRBJ2-7, the CDR3 gives the full variable domain: EAEVAQSPRYKITEKSQAVAFWCDPISGHATLYWYRQILGQGPELLVQFQDESVVDDSQLPKDRFSAERLKGVDSTLKIQPAELGDSAMYLCASSFSSTGRDEQYFGPGTRLTVT.

The chain has TRBV4-1 and TRBJ2-5; D is possibly TRBD2 (6 bases). V dropped 2 bases and J dropped 2 bases, with 12 bases sitting between them. The CDR3 is 15 amino acids. Germline V gene data show CDR1 as MGHRA and CDR2 as YSYEKL. CDR3 sequence (DNA): TGCGCCAGCAGCCAACCGGGAGCCCCACAAGAGACCCAGTACTTC. This codes for CASSQPGAPQETQYF.